This entry features one TCR beta chain sequence. Germline CDR1 is SGHVS and CDR2 is FNYEAQ. Trimming removed 3 bases from V and 2 bases from J; junction bases left unmatched: 3. CDR3 size: 15 residues. This specimen belongs to a study of T cell responses to AZD1222 COVID-19 vaccine. TCRdb's copy holds only in-frame clones and misses some; the assay was immunoSEQ multiplex PCR. In the table there are over 110,000 clones, approximately 94% of which are singletons. The sequence derives from an adult in good health. Sequencing used peripheral blood, obtained on day 0 of AZD1222 vaccination. The rearrangement joins TRBV7-6 to TRBJ2-1, with TRBD2 matching over 8 bases. This chain's CDR3 is CASSFPGGAYNEQFF. In DNA form, the CDR3 reads TGTGCCAGCAGCTTCCCCGGGGGGGCCTACAATGAGCAGTTCTTC.